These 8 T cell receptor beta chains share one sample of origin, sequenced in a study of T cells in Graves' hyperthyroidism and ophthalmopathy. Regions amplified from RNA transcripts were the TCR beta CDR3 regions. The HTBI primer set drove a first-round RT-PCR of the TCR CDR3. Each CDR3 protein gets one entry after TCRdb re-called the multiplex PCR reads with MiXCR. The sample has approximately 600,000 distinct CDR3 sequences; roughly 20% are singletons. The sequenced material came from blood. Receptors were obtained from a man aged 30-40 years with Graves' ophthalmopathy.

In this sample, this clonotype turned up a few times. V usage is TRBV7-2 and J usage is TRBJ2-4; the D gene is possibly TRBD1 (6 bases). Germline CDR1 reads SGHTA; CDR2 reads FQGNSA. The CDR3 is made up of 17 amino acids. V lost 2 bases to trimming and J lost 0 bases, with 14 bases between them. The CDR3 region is CASSLIAGALAKNIQYF. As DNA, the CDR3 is TGTGCCAGCAGCTTAATAGCAGGGGCACTAGCCAAAAACATTCAGTACTTC.

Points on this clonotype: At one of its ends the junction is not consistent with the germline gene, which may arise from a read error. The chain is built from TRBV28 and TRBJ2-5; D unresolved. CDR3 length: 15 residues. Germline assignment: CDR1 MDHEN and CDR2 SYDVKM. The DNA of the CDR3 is TGTGCCAGCAGTTTAGCCAGTCGTTTACAAGAGGCCCAGTACTTC. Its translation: CASSLASRLQEAQYF.

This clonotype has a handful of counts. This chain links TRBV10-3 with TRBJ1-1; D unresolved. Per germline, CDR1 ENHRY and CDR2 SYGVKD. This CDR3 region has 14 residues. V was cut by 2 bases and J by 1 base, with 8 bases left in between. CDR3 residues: CAISEGGQNTEAFF. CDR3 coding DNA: TGTGCCATCAGTGAGGGCGGCCAGAACACTGAAGCTTTCTTT.

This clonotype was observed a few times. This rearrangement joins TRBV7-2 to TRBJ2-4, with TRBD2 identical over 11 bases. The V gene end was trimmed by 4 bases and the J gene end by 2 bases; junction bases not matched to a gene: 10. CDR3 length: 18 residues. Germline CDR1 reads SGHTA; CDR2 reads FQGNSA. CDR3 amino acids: CASSWGLAAEGTKNIQYF. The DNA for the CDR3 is TGTGCCAGCAGCTGGGGACTAGCGGCCGAGGGAACCAAAAACATTCAGTACTTC.

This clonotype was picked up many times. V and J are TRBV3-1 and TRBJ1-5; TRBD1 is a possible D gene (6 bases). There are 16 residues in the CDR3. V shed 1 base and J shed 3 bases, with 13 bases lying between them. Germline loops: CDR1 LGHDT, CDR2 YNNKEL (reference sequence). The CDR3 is CASSQGGGGNNQPQHF. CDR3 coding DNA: TGTGCCAGCAGCCAAGGAGGGGGGGGGAACAATCAGCCCCAGCATTTT.

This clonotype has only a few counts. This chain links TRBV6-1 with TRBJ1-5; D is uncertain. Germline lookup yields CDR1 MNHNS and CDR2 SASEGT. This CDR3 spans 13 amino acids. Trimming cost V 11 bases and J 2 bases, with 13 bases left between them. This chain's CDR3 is CAGTTGGNQPQHF. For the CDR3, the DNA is TGTGCCGGAACGACTGGAGGCAATCAGCCCCAGCATTTT.

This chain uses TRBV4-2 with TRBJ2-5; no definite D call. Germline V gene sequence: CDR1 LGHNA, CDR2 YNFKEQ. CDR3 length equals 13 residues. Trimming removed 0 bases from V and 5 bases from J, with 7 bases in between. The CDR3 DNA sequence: TGTGCCAGCAGCCAAGAAGGGCGGGAGACCCAGTACTTC. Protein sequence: CASSQEGRETQYF.

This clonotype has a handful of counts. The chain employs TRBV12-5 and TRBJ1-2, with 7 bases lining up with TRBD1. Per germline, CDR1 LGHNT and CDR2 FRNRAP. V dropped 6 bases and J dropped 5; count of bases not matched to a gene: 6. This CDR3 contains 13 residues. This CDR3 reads CASGMTGTYGYTF. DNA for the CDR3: TGTGCTAGTGGGATGACAGGGACTTATGGCTACACCTTC. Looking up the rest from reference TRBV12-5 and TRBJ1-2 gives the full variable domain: DARVTQTPRHKVTEMGQEVTMRCQPILGHNTVFWYRQTMMQGLELLAYFRNRAPLDDSGMPKDRFSAEMPDATLATLKIQPSEPRDSAVYFCASGMTGTYGYTFGSGTRLTVV.